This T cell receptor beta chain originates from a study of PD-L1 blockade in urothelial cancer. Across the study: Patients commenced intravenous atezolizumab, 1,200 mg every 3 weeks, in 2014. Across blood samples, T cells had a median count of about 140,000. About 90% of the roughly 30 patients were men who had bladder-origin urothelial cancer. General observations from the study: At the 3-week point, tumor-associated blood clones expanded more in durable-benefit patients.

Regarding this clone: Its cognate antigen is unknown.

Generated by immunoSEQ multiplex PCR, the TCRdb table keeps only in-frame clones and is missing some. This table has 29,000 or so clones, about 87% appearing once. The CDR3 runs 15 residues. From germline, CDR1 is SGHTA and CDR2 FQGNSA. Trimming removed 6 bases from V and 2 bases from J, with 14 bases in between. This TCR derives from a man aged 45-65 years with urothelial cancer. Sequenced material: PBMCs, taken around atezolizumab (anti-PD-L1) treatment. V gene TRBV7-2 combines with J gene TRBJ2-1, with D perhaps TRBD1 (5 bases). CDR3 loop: CASRLTDVPYNEQFF. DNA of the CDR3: TGTGCCAGCAGACTGACAGACGTTCCCTACAATGAGCAGTTCTTC.